One and the same sample provided the 25 T cell receptor beta chains below, sequenced in a study of blood T cell repertoires in COVID-19. This table comes from immunoSEQ multiplex PCR, and its TCRdb copy is limited to in-frame clones, with some not included. There are 200,000 to 250,000 clones in the sample; 84% occur only once, and 13% lies in the top ten. The specimen was peripheral blood. The receptors originated from a human donor in a cohort sampled during active COVID-19.

The chain links TRBV19 to TRBJ1-6; TRBD1 is a possible D gene (6 bases). Germline CDR1 LNHDA, CDR2 SQIVND (reference sequence). V was clipped by 6 bases and J by 8 bases, with 17 bases between them. The CDR3 has 15 residues. This CDR3 reads CASSDATGRDSPLHF. For the CDR3, the DNA is TGTGCCAGTAGCGACGCTACAGGGAGAGATTCACCCCTCCACTTT.

This clone was recorded only once. The gene calls are TRBV6-5 and TRBJ2-2, with D hard to call. Germline V gives CDR1 MNHEY, CDR2 SVGAGI. CDR3 length equals 14 residues. V was shortened by 4 bases and J by 1 base, with 7 bases between the two germline ends. The DNA for the CDR3 is TGTGCCAGCAGTTTGCAGGAGAACACCGGGGAGCTGTTTTTT. This codes for CASSLQENTGELFF.

As DNA, the CDR3 is TGCGCCAGCAGCTTGGATGGGACTAGCAGTTCAGATACGCAGTATTTT. Its translation: CASSLDGTSSSDTQYF. V usage is TRBV5-1 and J usage is TRBJ2-3, with 9 bases that match TRBD2. V gave up 0 bases and J gave up 4 bases; unmatched junction bases: 6. There are 16 residues in the CDR3. The germline V gene encodes CDR1 SGHRS and CDR2 YFSETQ.

The J gene is TRBJ2-6, the V gene TRBV11-2; D gene uncertain. The CDR3 consists of 15 residues. Germline loops: CDR1 SGHAT, CDR2 FQNNGV. V lost 1 base, J lost 1 base, and 5 bases lay in between. Here the CDR3 reads CASSLGQSGANVLTF. The DNA for the CDR3 is TGTGCCAGCAGCTTAGGGCAATCTGGGGCCAACGTCCTGACTTTC. Looking up the rest from reference TRBV11-2 and TRBJ2-6 gives the full variable domain: EAGVAQSPRYKIIEKRQSVAFWCNPISGHATLYWYQQILGQGPKLLIQFQNNGVVDDSQLPKDRFSAERLKGVDSTLKIQPAKLEDSAVYLCASSLGQSGANVLTFGAGSRLTVL.

A note on this clone: The junction departs from the called germline gene at one end, perhaps through a read error. The CDR3 DNA reads as TGTGCCAGCAGTAAATTGACAGGAGGCCAGTCCTTT. It is translated as CASSKLTGGQSF. This sequence joins TRBV2 and TRBJ1-4, with D tentatively TRBD1 (6 bases). Germline CDR1 SNHLY, CDR2 FYNNEI. This CDR3 spans 12 amino acids. Drawing the rest from reference TRBV2 and TRBJ1-4, the complete variable domain is EPEVTQTPSHQVTQMGQEVILRCVPISNHLYFYWYRQILGQKVEFLVSFYNNEISEKSEIFDDQFSVERPDGSNFTLKIRSTKLEDSAMYFCASSKLTGGQSFGSGTQLSVL.

The chain links TRBV28 to TRBJ1-2; D may be TRBD1 (6 bases). The CDR3 runs 14 residues. V was pared by 1 base and J by 4 bases, with 10 bases between. Germline values: CDR1 MDHEN, CDR2 SYDVKM. CDR3 in amino acids: CASSLLGQSYGYTF. The DNA for the CDR3 is TGTGCCAGCAGTTTATTAGGACAGAGCTATGGCTACACCTTC.

This clone was seen once. The chain recombines TRBV12-5 with TRBJ2-1, with 7 bases fitting TRBD2. This CDR3 has 18 residues. V shed 2 bases and J 5 bases; nucleotides not matched to a gene: 15. Germline CDR1 and CDR2: LGHNT and FRNRAP. This chain's CDR3 is CASGLSSGLGLADNEQFF. CDR3 bases: TGTGCTAGTGGTTTGTCTTCTGGATTGGGTCTAGCGGACAATGAGCAGTTCTTC.

V and J are TRBV5-1 and TRBJ2-1; TRBD2 matches at 9 bases. Trimming took 2 bases from V and 1 from J; bases not matched to a gene: 4. There are 16 residues in the CDR3. CDR1 and CDR2 from the germline V gene are SGHRS and YFSETQ. CDR3 sequence reads: CASSFSGSQSYNEQFF. Written as DNA, the CDR3 is TGCGCCAGCAGCTTTAGCGGGAGTCAGTCCTACAATGAGCAGTTCTTC. Variable domain in full (rest from reference TRBV5-1 and TRBJ2-1): KAGVTQTPRYLIKTRGQQVTLSCSPISGHRSVSWYQQTPGQGLQFLFEYFSETQRNKGNFPGRFSGRQFSNSRSEMNVSTLELGDSALYLCASSFSGSQSYNEQFFGPGTRLTVL.

This chain connects TRBV6-5 to TRBJ1-2, with 8 bases aligning to TRBD1. J gave up 3 bases and V 3 bases, and 3 bases lay outside the gene matches. The CDR3 is 14 residues long. Germline values: CDR1 MNHEY, CDR2 SVGAGI. The CDR3 sequence is CASSYGTGDYGYTF. The CDR3 DNA sequence: TGTGCCAGCAGTTATGGGACAGGTGACTATGGCTACACCTTC.

The V gene is TRBV7-9, the J gene TRBJ2-5; 8 bases match TRBD1. Trimming cost V 5 bases and J 4 bases; bases outside gene matches: 15. Germline V lookup: CDR1 SEHNR, CDR2 FQNEAQ (reference sequence). This CDR3 contains 17 residues. Here the CDR3 DNA reads TGTGCCAGCAGCCCAGCCAGGACAGGGAGAGTAGGAGAGACCCAGTACTTC. Protein: CASSPARTGRVGETQYF.

The V gene is TRBV11-3, the J gene TRBJ2-2; 11 bases agree with TRBD2. The CDR3 runs 17 residues. J lost 0 bases, V lost 6 bases, and 6 bases had no gene match. In germline, CDR1 is SGHNT, CDR2 YENEEA. The CDR3 coding sequence is TGTGCCAGCAGTTCCCCGGGACTAGCGGCGAACACCGGGGAGCTGTTTTTT. Translated: CASSSPGLAANTGELFF. The full variable domain, rest sourced from reference TRBV11-3 and TRBJ2-2, is EAGVVQSPRYKIIEKKQPVAFWCNPISGHNTLYWYLQNLGQGPELLIRYENEEAVDDSQLPKDRFSAERLKGVDSTLKIQPAELGDSAVYLCASSSPGLAANTGELFFGEGSRLTVL.

The V and J genes are TRBV4-2 and TRBJ2-1, with D possibly TRBD1 on 6 matching bases. V was trimmed by 4 bases and J by 0 bases, leaving 10 bases between them. Germline-derived CDR1 and CDR2 are LGHNA and YNFKEQ. The CDR3 length is 15 residues. In DNA, the CDR3 is TGTGCCAGCAGCCCTCAGGGGAGCTCCTACAATGAGCAGTTCTTC. Its translation is CASSPQGSSYNEQFF.

Written as DNA, the CDR3 is TGTGCCAGCAGCCGGACTAGCGCAGCCTACGAGCAGTACTTC. Protein: CASSRTSAAYEQYF. The chain links TRBV6-5 to TRBJ2-7, with TRBD2 matching over 9 bases. Germline V CDR1 and CDR2: MNHEY, SVGAGI. The CDR3 contains 14 residues. Trimming took 6 bases from V and 2 from J; bases not matched to a gene: 5.

The V gene is TRBV7-2, the J gene TRBJ2-3; TRBD2 aligns across 12 bases. CDR1 and CDR2 from the germline V gene are SGHTA and FQGNSA. This CDR3 spans 18 amino acids. Trimming removed 0 bases from V and 4 bases from J; junction bases left unmatched: 8. DNA of the CDR3: TGTGCCAGCAGCTTAGCGCGGCTAGCGGGAGGGCCAGCAGATACGCAGTATTTT. Translating it yields CASSLARLAGGPADTQYF.

The V call is TRBV25-1, the J call TRBJ1-6; 7 bases map to TRBD1. Germline loops: CDR1 MGHDK, CDR2 SYGVNS. This CDR3 is 14 amino acids long. V trimming: 4 bases; J trimming: 7 bases; junction bases outside the gene matches: 4. CDR3 protein: CASSGQGGNSPLHF. DNA of the CDR3: TGTGCCAGCAGTGGACAGGGCGGCAATTCACCCCTCCACTTT.

The chain recombines TRBV6-5 with TRBJ1-1; 7 bases fit TRBD1. CDR3 size: 13 residues. Germline-derived CDR1 and CDR2 are MNHEY and SVGAGI. Germline trimming cut 2 bases from V and 4 bases from J; bases unmatched to any gene: 1. The CDR3 bases are TGTGCCAGCAGTTACGACAGGGTCACTGAAGCTTTCTTT. This sequence encodes CASSYDRVTEAFF.

This clone is a singleton in its sample. The chain is built from TRBV10-2 and TRBJ1-1; tentatively, D is TRBD1 (5 bases). CDR3 length: 13 amino acids. Trimming stripped 8 bases from V and 1 base from J, with 11 bases between. Looked up from germline, CDR1 is WSHSY and CDR2 is SAAADI. CDR3 loop: CASSGQTNTEAFF. For the CDR3, the DNA is TGCGCCAGCTCAGGGCAGACGAACACTGAAGCTTTCTTT.

Only one count was recorded for this clone. This rearrangement joins TRBV2 to TRBJ2-5; 9 nucleotides line up with TRBD2. V dropped 7 bases and J dropped 5; count of bases not matched to a gene: 11. The CDR3 spans 15 residues. In germline, CDR1 is SNHLY, CDR2 FYNNEI. The CDR3 region has the DNA TGTGCCAGCAACCGCCTTAGCGGGAGAGTGGAGACCCAGTACTTC. It yields the protein CASNRLSGRVETQYF.

The rearrangement joins TRBV4-2 to TRBJ2-3; 8 positions match TRBD1. The CDR3 totals 15 residues. CDR1 is LGHNA and CDR2 is YNFKEQ in the germline V gene. With 3 bases clipped from V and 1 base from J, the junction kept 3 bases outside the gene matches. CDR3 nucleotide sequence: TGTGCCAGCAGCCAGCCGGGACAGGGCACAGATACGCAGTATTTT. It specifies CASSQPGQGTDTQYF.

The chain joins TRBV5-6 to TRBJ2-2; the D gene is possibly TRBD2 (6 bases). The germline CDR1 and CDR2 sequences are SGHDT and YYEEEE. This CDR3 is 15 amino acids long. V dropped 4 bases and J dropped 4 bases, with 14 bases sitting between them. The CDR3 region is CASSRPRESTGELFF. CDR3 bases: TGTGCCAGCAGCCGTCCACGGGAGAGCACCGGGGAGCTGTTTTTT.

A few counts support this clone. The rearrangement uses TRBV25-1 and TRBJ2-1, with TRBD2 matching over 11 bases. Germline V lookup: CDR1 MGHDK, CDR2 SYGVNS. J was trimmed by 12 bases and V by 5 bases; bases with no gene match: 6. This CDR3 region has 13 residues. The CDR3 nucleotides are TGTGCCAGCAGTAACCTAGCGGGAGGCGGGCAGTTCTTC. Amino acids: CASSNLAGGGQFF.

The chain recombines TRBV6-5 with TRBJ2-1, with TRBD1 matching over 11 bases. CDR1 is MNHEY, CDR2 SVGAGI, per germline. J lost 2 bases, V lost 5 bases, and 2 bases had no gene match. The CDR3 contains 15 residues. Here the CDR3 reads CASSPDRGPYNEQFF. CDR3 coding DNA: TGTGCCAGCAGTCCGGACAGGGGGCCCTACAATGAGCAGTTCTTC.

V is TRBV19 and J is TRBJ2-7; TRBD2 is a possible D gene (7 bases). The length of the CDR3 is 16 residues. V was trimmed by 4 bases and J by 4 bases, leaving 20 bases between them. Germline CDR1 is LNHDA and CDR2 is SQIVND (reference sequence). CDR3: CASSTLGGPRPYEQYF. The CDR3 DNA reads TGTGCCAGTAGTACTCTCGGGGGGCCCCGGCCTTACGAGCAGTACTTC.

The rearrangement uses TRBV7-2 and TRBJ1-2; D gene uncertain. This CDR3 has 14 amino acids. Between the trimmed V and J ends, which lost 0 bases and 4 bases, there was a span of 9 bases. The germline V gene encodes CDR1 SGHTA and CDR2 FQGNSA. Written as DNA, the CDR3 is TGTGCCAGCAGCTTAGCGGCAACCAGCTATGGCTACACCTTC. As protein: CASSLAATSYGYTF.

The CDR3 bases are TGTGCCAGCAGCTTATCCCATAACTATGGCTACACCTTC. Protein: CASSLSHNYGYTF. J is TRBJ1-2 and V is TRBV7-8, with no clear D. The CDR3 extends over 13 amino acids. The germline V gene has CDR1 SGHVS and CDR2 FQNEAQ. The germline V and J ends were trimmed by 2 bases and 1 base, with 5 bases remaining between them.